These 27 T cell receptor beta chains were sequenced from one sample in a study of cytomegalovirus exposure and HLA in healthy donors. Using immunoSEQ multiplex PCR, the repertoire was profiled, and TCRdb retains in-frame clones only, with some absent. The sample has roughly 310,000 clones, 88% seen once. Material for sequencing was PBMCs. All receptors come from a man aged 25 to 40 in good health and CMV-seronegative.

This chain links TRBV9 with TRBJ1-2, with 8 bases matching TRBD1. The CDR3 spans 18 residues. Trimming removed 3 bases from V and 2 bases from J; junction bases left unmatched: 15. Germline V gene sequence: CDR1 SGDLS, CDR2 YYNGEE. The CDR3, as DNA: TGTGCCAGCAGCGCCGGCCAGGGGGCGCGGCCCCCCAACTATGGCTACACCTTC. Translating it yields CASSAGQGARPPNYGYTF.

The chain links TRBV19 to TRBJ2-2, with a possible D match to TRBD2 (5 bases). V was cut by 2 bases and J by 6 bases, with 13 bases left in between. This CDR3 is 15 amino acids long. The V gene's germline CDR1 is LNHDA and CDR2 SQIVND (reference sequence). CDR3 region: CASSIRVRVSGELFF. The CDR3 DNA follows: TGTGCCAGTAGTATAAGAGTGCGGGTGTCCGGGGAGCTGTTTTTT.

This clone was counted a few times. This chain joins TRBV5-3 and TRBJ2-7, with D possibly TRBD2 on 5 matching bases. TRBV5-3 is filed as an ORF, its function uncertain. The CDR3 runs to 14 residues. Trimming pared 5 bases from V and 5 bases from J, leaving 17 bases between. This chain's CDR3 is CARSPRALSHEQYF. For the CDR3, the DNA is TGTGCCAGAAGTCCGCGGGCCTTGAGCCACGAGCAGTACTTC.

The chain combines TRBV6-1 with TRBJ1-1; 8 bases fit TRBD1. Per the germline V gene, CDR1 is MNHNS and CDR2 is SASEGT. V trimming: 2 bases; J trimming: 0 bases; junction bases outside the gene matches: 8. The CDR3 totals 17 residues. Written as DNA, the CDR3 is TGTGCCAGCAGTGAAAGAAGCAGGGGGCGGATGAACACTGAAGCTTTCTTT. Translation gives CASSERSRGRMNTEAFF.

The table lists this clone with a count of one. The CDR3 region is CASLYRGSSYEQYF. DNA for the CDR3: TGTGCCAGCCTCTACAGGGGAAGCTCCTACGAGCAGTACTTC. The chain couples TRBV6-5 to TRBJ2-7; 7 bases agree with TRBD1. The CDR3 has 14 amino acids. V was clipped by 8 bases and J by 0 bases; unmatched bases: 7. The V gene's germline CDR1 is MNHEY and CDR2 SVGAGI.

The chain uses TRBV7-8 and TRBJ2-2, with 11 bases fitting TRBD2. The CDR3 runs to 16 residues. With V trimmed by 5 bases and J by 6 bases, 8 bases remained unmatched. Germline assignment: CDR1 SGHVS and CDR2 FQNEAQ. The CDR3 sequence is CASSPLAGGRPGELFF. The CDR3 coding sequence is TGTGCCAGCAGCCCCTTAGCGGGGGGGCGCCCCGGGGAGCTGTTTTTT.

The chain combines TRBV5-6 with TRBJ1-1, with D unclear. V shed 0 bases and J shed 1 base, with 7 bases lying between them. Germline V CDR1 and CDR2: SGHDT, YYEEEE. CDR3 length equals 14 residues. CDR3 coding DNA: TGTGCCAGCAGCTTGGGTAGTACGAACACTGAAGCTTTCTTT. Protein: CASSLGSTNTEAFF.

The V gene is TRBV7-9, the J gene TRBJ2-2; 10 nucleotides line up with TRBD2. This CDR3 is built from 16 residues. The germline CDR1 and CDR2 sequences are SEHNR and FQNEAQ (reference sequence). J lost 7 bases, V lost 1 base, and 6 bases had no gene match. The CDR3: CASSLVLLAGDGELFF. CDR3 sequence (DNA): TGTGCCAGCAGCTTAGTCCTCCTAGCGGGGGACGGGGAGCTGTTTTTT.

V is TRBV2 and J is TRBJ1-2; D gene uncertain. The ends were cut back, 2 bases at V and 3 bases at J, with 10 bases in the middle. In germline, CDR1 is SNHLY, CDR2 FYNNEI. The CDR3 is 14 residues long. The CDR3 bases are TGTGCCAGCAGTGAAACGGGAATCGACTATGGCTACACCTTC. It is translated as CASSETGIDYGYTF.

This sequence joins TRBV5-1 and TRBJ2-3; 10 nucleotides line up with TRBD2. V dropped 3 bases and J dropped 3; count of bases not matched to a gene: 10. The CDR3 contains 17 residues. Germline V CDR1 and CDR2: SGHRS, YFSETQ. CDR3 amino acids: CASSSSLAGDTTDTQYF. CDR3 coding DNA: TGCGCCAGCAGCTCCAGCCTAGCGGGGGACACGACAGATACGCAGTATTTT.

The rearrangement joins TRBV7-9 to TRBJ1-2, with 8 nucleotides matching TRBD1. J was trimmed by 5 bases and V by 5 bases; bases with no gene match: 7. This CDR3 region has 14 residues. Germline CDR1 SEHNR, CDR2 FQNEAQ (reference sequence). The CDR3 is CASSPQNRGYGYTF. The CDR3 DNA is TGTGCCAGCAGCCCCCAGAACAGGGGGTATGGCTACACCTTC.

This chain connects TRBV6-5 to TRBJ1-1; TRBD1 is a possible D gene (5 bases). This CDR3 is built from 15 residues. Germline V gene lookup returns CDR1 MNHEY and CDR2 SVGAGI. V was clipped by 0 bases and J by 1 base, with 9 bases between them. This chain's CDR3 is CASSYSWQGNTEAFF. DNA for the CDR3: TGTGCCAGCAGTTACTCATGGCAGGGGAACACTGAAGCTTTCTTT.

The J gene is TRBJ1-2, the V gene TRBV4-2; a weak D match, TRBD1 (5 bases). The germline gives CDR1 LGHNA, CDR2 YNFKEQ. The V and J ends lost 3 bases and 3 bases respectively, with 14 bases between them. This CDR3 is built from 15 residues. The CDR3 DNA sequence: TGTGCCAGCAGCCAGCCCAGGGATATTGACTATGGCTACACCTTC. Residues: CASSQPRDIDYGYTF.

The V gene is TRBV6-6, the J gene TRBJ2-3; D might be TRBD1 (5 bases). Between the trimmed V and J ends, which lost 0 bases and 3 bases, there was a span of 13 bases. The CDR3 extends over 16 amino acids. From germline, CDR1 is MNHNY and CDR2 SVGAGI (reference sequence). The CDR3 DNA reads as TGTGCCAGCAGTTACTCTGGGCCAGGGATGACAGATACGCAGTATTTT. It yields the protein CASSYSGPGMTDTQYF.

The chain recombines TRBV15 with TRBJ1-1; possibly TRBD1 for D (6 bases). V shed 4 bases and J shed 11 bases, with 11 bases lying between them. CDR1 and CDR2 (germline): LNHNV, YYDKDF (reference sequence). This CDR3 contains 11 residues. CDR3 sequence reads: CATSKQGRAFF. CDR3 bases: TGTGCCACCAGCAAACAGGGTAGGGCTTTCTTT.

V gene TRBV7-8 combines with J gene TRBJ2-1, with TRBD2 identical over 7 bases. Per germline, CDR1 SGHVS and CDR2 FQNEAQ. This CDR3 comprises 15 residues. Unmatched junction bases numbered 10, after V lost 5 bases and J lost 6 bases. CDR3 sequence reads: CASSLSGTTSNEQFF. In DNA form, the CDR3 reads TGTGCCAGCAGCCTATCCGGGACTACTTCCAATGAGCAGTTCTTC.

This chain connects TRBV19 to TRBJ1-4, with TRBD1 matching over 9 bases. CDR1 is LNHDA and CDR2 is SQIVND in the germline V gene (reference sequence). The CDR3 length is 15 residues. Trimming took 7 bases from V and 5 from J; bases not matched to a gene: 8. This CDR3 reads CASKTPGTGNEKLFF. The CDR3 coding sequence is TGTGCCAGTAAGACTCCCGGGACAGGGAATGAAAAACTGTTTTTT.

The chain carries TRBV5-7 and TRBJ2-5, with 9 bases aligning to TRBD1. TRBV5-7 is recorded as an ORF, its role being uncertain. This CDR3 contains 17 residues. Germline trimming cut 1 base from V and 6 bases from J; bases unmatched to any gene: 13. CDR3 sequence (DNA): TGTGCCAGCAGCTTGTTAAAAAACAAGACAGGGGGAAAGACCCAGTACTTC. Protein product: CASSLLKNKTGGKTQYF.

CDR3 DNA sequence: TGTGCCAGCAGCTTTAGCTTCGGTGAGGGGGTCGCCTATGGCTACACCTTC. This gives the protein CASSFSFGEGVAYGYTF. The chain carries TRBV7-9 and TRBJ1-2; a weak D match, TRBD1 (6 bases). The germline V gene has CDR1 SEHNR and CDR2 FQNEAQ (reference sequence). The V gene lost 3 bases and the J gene lost 4 bases, with 21 bases spanning the gap. There are 17 residues in the CDR3.

There are many counts of this clone. The J gene is TRBJ1-1, the V gene TRBV5-1; D possibly corresponds to TRBD1 (6 bases). Germline V gives CDR1 SGHRS, CDR2 YFSETQ. The CDR3 spans 13 residues. V was clipped by 2 bases and J by 8 bases, with 13 bases between them. The CDR3 coding sequence is TGCGCCAGCAGCTTACCGGGACATGGAGAAGCTTTCTTT. The encoded protein is CASSLPGHGEAFF.

This clone was counted a few times. The J gene is TRBJ2-1, the V gene TRBV19; tentatively, D is TRBD1 (6 bases). The CDR3 sequence is 15 residues long. The germline V and J ends were trimmed by 3 bases and 3 bases, with 12 bases remaining between them. CDR1 and CDR2 (germline): LNHDA, SQIVND (reference sequence). Here the CDR3 DNA reads TGTGCCAGTAGTATTAATCGGGACAACTACAATGAGCAGTTCTTC. Protein sequence: CASSINRDNYNEQFF.

This clone has only one observation. The chain links TRBV18 to TRBJ1-6; 7 bases are shared with TRBD1. J gave up 7 bases and V 2 bases, and 8 bases lay outside the gene matches. Per germline, CDR1 KGHSH and CDR2 LQKENI. This CDR3 has 16 amino acids. CDR3 protein: CASSPSDRVWNSPLHF. DNA for the CDR3: TGTGCCAGCTCACCAAGTGACAGGGTCTGGAATTCACCCCTCCACTTT.

V usage is TRBV6-5 and J usage is TRBJ1-1; D is perhaps TRBD1 (5 bases). This CDR3 spans 15 amino acids. CDR1 MNHEY and CDR2 SVGAGI come from the germline V gene. V shed 0 bases and J shed 3 bases, with 11 bases lying between them. Here the CDR3 DNA reads TGTGCCAGCAGTTACTCAGTCATGGGGCACACTGAAGCTTTCTTT. The encoded protein is CASSYSVMGHTEAFF.

The chain recombines TRBV10-1 with TRBJ1-1; 7 positions agree with TRBD1. The CDR3 is 15 amino acids. Germline V gives CDR1 WNHNN, CDR2 SYGVQD (reference sequence). Trimming took 0 bases from V and 8 from J; bases not matched to a gene: 9. This chain's CDR3 is CASSESTGRISEAFF. CDR3 in DNA: TGCGCCAGCAGTGAGTCGACAGGGAGAATCTCGGAAGCTTTCTTT.

This rearrangement joins TRBV12-5 to TRBJ2-7; 7 positions agree with TRBD2. J gave up 2 bases and V 1 base, and 5 bases lay outside the gene matches. The germline gives CDR1 LGHNT, CDR2 FRNRAP. There are 15 residues in the CDR3. CDR3: CASGLATGTTYEQYF. CDR3 in DNA: TGTGCTAGTGGTTTGGCTACGGGGACTACCTACGAGCAGTACTTC.

This rearrangement joins TRBV29-1 to TRBJ2-2; 11 bases fit TRBD1. The CDR3 totals 14 residues. CDR1 is SQVTM and CDR2 is ANQGSEA in the germline V gene. Germline trimming cut 5 bases from V and 7 bases from J; bases unmatched to any gene: 6. CDR3 sequence reads: CSVLDRGRDGELFF. The CDR3 DNA sequence: TGCAGCGTTCTGGACAGGGGGCGCGACGGGGAGCTGTTTTTT.

V is TRBV19 and J is TRBJ2-2; maybe TRBD2 (6 bases). The CDR3 consists of 18 residues. CDR1 is LNHDA and CDR2 is SQIVND in the germline V gene (reference sequence). V was clipped by 3 bases and J by 6 bases, with 23 bases between them. The CDR3 DNA sequence: TGTGCCAGTAGTATTCTAGGAGGGGCATGGAATGCTGCCGGGGAGCTGTTTTTT. Protein: CASSILGGAWNAAGELFF.